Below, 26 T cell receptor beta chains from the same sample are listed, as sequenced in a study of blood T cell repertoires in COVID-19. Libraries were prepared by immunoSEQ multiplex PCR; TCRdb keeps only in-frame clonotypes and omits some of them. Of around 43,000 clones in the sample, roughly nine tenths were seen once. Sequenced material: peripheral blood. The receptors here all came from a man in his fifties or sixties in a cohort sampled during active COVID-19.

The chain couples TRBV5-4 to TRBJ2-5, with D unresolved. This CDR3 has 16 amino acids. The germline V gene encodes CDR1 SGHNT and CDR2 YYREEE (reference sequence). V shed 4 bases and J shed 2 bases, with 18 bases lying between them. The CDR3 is CASSPLGRRLQETQYF. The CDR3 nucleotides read TGTGCCAGCAGCCCCCTTGGCAGGCGCTTACAAGAGACCCAGTACTTC.

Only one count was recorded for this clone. The CDR3 nucleotides are TGTGCCAGCAGCCCGCCCTGGACAGGGGGTGACTATGGCTACACCTTC. This gives the protein CASSPPWTGGDYGYTF. The rearrangement uses TRBV7-2 and TRBJ1-2, with 10 bases aligning to TRBD1. With V trimmed by 5 bases and J by 3 bases, 9 bases remained unmatched. Germline V gene sequence: CDR1 SGHTA, CDR2 FQGNSA. CDR3 length: 16 residues.

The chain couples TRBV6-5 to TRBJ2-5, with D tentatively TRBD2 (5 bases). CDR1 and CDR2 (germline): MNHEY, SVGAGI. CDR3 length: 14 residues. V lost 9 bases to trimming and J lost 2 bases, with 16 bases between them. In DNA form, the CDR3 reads TGTGCCAGTAACATTTTAGGAGGACAAGAGACCCAGTACTTC. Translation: CASNILGGQETQYF.

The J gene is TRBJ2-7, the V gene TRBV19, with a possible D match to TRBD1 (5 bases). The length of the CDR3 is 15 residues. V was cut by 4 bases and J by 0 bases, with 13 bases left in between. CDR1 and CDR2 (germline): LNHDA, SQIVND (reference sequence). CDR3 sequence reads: CASSTLDSSSYEQYV. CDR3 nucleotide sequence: TGTGCCAGTAGTACCCTTGACAGTAGCTCCTACGAGCAGTACGTC.

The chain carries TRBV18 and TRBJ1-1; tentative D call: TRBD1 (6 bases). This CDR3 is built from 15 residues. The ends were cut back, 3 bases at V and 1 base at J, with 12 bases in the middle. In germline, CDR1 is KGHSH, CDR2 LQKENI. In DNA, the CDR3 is TGTGCCAGCTCACCTTCCGGGACACGGAACACTGAAGCTTTCTTT. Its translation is CASSPSGTRNTEAFF.

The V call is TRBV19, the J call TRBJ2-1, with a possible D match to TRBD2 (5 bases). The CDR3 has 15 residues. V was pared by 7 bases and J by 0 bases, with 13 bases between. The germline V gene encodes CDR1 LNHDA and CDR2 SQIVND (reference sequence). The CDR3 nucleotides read TGTGCCAGTAAGGTCAGCGGAAGCTCCTACAATGAGCAGTTCTTC. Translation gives CASKVSGSSYNEQFF.

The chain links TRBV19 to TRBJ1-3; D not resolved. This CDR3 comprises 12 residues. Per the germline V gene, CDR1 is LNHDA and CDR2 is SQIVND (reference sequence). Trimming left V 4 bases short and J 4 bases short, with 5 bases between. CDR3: CASSSGGNTIYF. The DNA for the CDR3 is TGTGCCAGTAGTAGCGGGGGAAACACCATATATTTT.

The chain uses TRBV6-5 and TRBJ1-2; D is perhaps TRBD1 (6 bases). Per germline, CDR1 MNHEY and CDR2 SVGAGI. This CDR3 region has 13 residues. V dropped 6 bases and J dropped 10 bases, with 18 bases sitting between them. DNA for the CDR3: TGTGCCAGCAGCCAGGGACATTCAGCCCCCTACACCTTC. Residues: CASSQGHSAPYTF.

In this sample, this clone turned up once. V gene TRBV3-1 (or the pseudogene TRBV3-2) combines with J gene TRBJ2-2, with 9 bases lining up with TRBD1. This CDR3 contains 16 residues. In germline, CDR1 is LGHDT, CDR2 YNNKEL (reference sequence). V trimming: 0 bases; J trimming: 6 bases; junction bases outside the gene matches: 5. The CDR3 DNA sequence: TGTGCCAGCAGCCAAGAAGGGACAGGGATGCCCGGGGAGCTGTTTTTT. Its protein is CASSQEGTGMPGELFF.

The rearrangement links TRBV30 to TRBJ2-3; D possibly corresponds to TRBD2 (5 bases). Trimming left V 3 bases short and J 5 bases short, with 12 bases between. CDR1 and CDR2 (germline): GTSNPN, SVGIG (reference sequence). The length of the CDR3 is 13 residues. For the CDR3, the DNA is TGTGCCTGGAGGGTTTCCCGGGGAGATACGCAGTATTTT. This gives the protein CAWRVSRGDTQYF.

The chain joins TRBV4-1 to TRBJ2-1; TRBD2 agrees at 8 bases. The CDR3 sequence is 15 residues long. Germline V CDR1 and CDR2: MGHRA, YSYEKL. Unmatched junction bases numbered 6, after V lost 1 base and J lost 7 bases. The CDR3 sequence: CASSQGALAGNEQFF. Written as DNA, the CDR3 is TGCGCCAGCAGCCAAGGGGCTCTAGCGGGTAATGAGCAGTTCTTC.

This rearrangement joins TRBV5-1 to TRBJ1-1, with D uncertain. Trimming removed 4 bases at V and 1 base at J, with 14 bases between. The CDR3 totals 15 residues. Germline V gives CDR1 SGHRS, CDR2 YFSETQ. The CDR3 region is CASSPYPTENTEAFF. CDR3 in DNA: TGCGCCAGCAGCCCCTACCCCACAGAGAACACTGAAGCTTTCTTT.

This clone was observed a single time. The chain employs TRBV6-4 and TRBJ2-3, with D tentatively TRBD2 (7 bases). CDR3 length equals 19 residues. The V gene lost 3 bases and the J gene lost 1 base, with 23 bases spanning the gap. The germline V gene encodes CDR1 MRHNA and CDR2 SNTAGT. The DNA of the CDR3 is TGTGCCAGCAGTGAGACCCCCGGCCAAGGGGGGGGACGCACAGATACGCAGTATTTT. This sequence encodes CASSETPGQGGGRTDTQYF.

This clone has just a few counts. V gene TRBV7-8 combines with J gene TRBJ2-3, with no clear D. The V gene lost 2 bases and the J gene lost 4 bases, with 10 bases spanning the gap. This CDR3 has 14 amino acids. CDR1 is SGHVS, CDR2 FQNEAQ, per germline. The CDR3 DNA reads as TGTGCCAGCAGCTTACGGTCCTATCCAGATACGCAGTATTTT. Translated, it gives CASSLRSYPDTQYF. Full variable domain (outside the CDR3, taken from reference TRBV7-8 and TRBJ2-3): GAGVSQSPRYKVAKRGQDVALRCDPISGHVSLFWYQQALGQGPEFLTYFQNEAQLDKSGLPSDRFFAERPEGSVSTLKIQRTQQEDSAVYLCASSLRSYPDTQYFGPGTRLTVL.

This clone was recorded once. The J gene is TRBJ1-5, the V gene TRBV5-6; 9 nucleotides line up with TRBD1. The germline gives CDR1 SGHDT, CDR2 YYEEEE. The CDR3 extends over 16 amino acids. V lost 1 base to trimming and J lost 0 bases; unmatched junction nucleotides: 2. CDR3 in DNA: TGTGCCAGCAGCTTGACAGGGGGCTTTAGCAATCAGCCCCAGCATTTT. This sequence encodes CASSLTGGFSNQPQHF.

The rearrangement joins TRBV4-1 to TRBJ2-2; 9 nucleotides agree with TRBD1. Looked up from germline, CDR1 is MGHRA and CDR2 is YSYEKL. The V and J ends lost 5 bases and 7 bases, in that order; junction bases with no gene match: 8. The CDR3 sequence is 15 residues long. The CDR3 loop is CASSLQQGAVGELFF. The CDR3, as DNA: TGCGCCAGCAGCTTGCAACAGGGGGCCGTCGGGGAGCTGTTTTTT.

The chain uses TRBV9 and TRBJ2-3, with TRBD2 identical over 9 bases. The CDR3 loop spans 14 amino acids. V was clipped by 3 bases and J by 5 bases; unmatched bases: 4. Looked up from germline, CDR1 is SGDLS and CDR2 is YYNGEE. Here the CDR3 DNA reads TGTGCCAGCAGCGGTCGACTAGCGGAAGATACGCAGTATTTT. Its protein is CASSGRLAEDTQYF. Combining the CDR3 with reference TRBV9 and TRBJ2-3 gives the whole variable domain DSGVTQTPKHLITATGQRVTLRCSPRSGDLSVYWYQQSLDQGLQFLIQYYNGEERAKGNILERFSAQQFPDLHSELNLSSLELGDSALYFCASSGRLAEDTQYFGPGTRLTVL.

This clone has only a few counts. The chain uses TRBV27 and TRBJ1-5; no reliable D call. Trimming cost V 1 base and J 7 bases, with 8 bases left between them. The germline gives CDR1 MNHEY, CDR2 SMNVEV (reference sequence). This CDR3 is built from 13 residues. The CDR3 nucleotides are TGTGCCAGCAGTTTATTCGGGGAGCAGCCCCAGCATTTT. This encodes CASSLFGEQPQHF.

As DNA, the CDR3 is TGTGCCAGCAGCTCCCCCCCTAGCGGGGACTCCTACAATGAGCAGTTCTTC. Its translation is CASSSPPSGDSYNEQFF. The chain couples TRBV7-3 to TRBJ2-1, with TRBD2 identical over 9 bases. Trimming removed 4 bases from V and 0 bases from J; junction bases left unmatched: 7. CDR1 is SGHTA and CDR2 is FQGTGA in the germline V gene. This CDR3 spans 17 amino acids.

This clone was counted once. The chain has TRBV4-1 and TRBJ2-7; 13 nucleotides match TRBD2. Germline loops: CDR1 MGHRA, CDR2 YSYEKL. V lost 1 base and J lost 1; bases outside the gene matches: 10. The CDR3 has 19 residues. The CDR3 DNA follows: TGCGCCAGCAGCCAAGTTTACCTACTAGCGGGGGGGCGGTCCTACGAGCAGTACTTC. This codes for CASSQVYLLAGGRSYEQYF.

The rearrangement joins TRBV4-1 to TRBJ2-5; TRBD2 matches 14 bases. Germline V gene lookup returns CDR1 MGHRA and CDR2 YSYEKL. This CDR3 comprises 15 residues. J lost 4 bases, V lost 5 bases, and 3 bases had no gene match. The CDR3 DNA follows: TGCGCCAGCAGCGAGGGACTAGCGGGAGTAGAGACCCAGTACTTC. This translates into CASSEGLAGVETQYF.

In DNA form, the CDR3 reads TGCGCCAGCAGCCTACAGGGGGCGCGCTATGAGCAGTTCTTC. Protein product: CASSLQGARYEQFF. The rearrangement uses TRBV5-1 and TRBJ2-1; 9 positions match TRBD1. The trim removed 4 bases at V and 8 bases at J, leaving 7 bases unmatched. Germline loops: CDR1 SGHRS, CDR2 YFSETQ. This CDR3 has 14 amino acids.

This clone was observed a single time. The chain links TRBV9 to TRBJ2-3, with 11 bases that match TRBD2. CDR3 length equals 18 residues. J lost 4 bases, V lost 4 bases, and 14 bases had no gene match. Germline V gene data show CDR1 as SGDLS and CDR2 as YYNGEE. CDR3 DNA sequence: TGTGCCAGCAGCCCCGCGACTAGCGGGATAGGAATTTCAGATACGCAGTATTTT. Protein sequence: CASSPATSGIGISDTQYF.

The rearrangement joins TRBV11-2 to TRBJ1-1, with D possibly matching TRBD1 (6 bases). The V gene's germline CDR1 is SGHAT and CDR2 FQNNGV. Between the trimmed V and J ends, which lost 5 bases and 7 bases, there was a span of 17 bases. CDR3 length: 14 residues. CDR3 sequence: CASSPGGGYGEAFF. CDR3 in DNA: TGTGCCAGCAGCCCCGGCGGGGGCTACGGTGAAGCTTTCTTT.

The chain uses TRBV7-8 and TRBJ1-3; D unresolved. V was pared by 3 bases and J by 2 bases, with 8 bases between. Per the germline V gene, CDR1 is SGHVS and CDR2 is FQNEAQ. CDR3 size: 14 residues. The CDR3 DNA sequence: TGTGCCAGCAGCTTGTCAACGGCTGGAAACACCATATATTTT. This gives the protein CASSLSTAGNTIYF.

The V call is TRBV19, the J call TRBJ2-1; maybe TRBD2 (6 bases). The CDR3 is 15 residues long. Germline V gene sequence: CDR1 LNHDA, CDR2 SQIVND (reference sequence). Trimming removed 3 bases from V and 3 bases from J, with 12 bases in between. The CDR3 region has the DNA TGTGCCAGTAGTATGACGGGCGGGGACTACAATGAGCAGTTCTTC. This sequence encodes CASSMTGGDYNEQFF. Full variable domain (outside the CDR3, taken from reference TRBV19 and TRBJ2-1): DGGITQSPKYLFRKEGQNVTLSCEQNLNHDAMYWYRQDPGQGLRLIYYSQIVNDFQKGDIAEGYSVSREKKESFPLTVTSAQKNPTAFYLCASSMTGGDYNEQFFGPGTRLTVL.